This paragraph reports one T cell receptor (beta chain). V was cut by 0 bases and J by 5 bases, with 15 bases left in between. The CDR3 spans 15 residues. The germline V gene has CDR1 SGDLS and CDR2 YYNGEE. Original analysis: Estimates of nucleated cell counts were drawn from the amplification of reference gene primers. The table came from immunoSEQ multiplex PCR; TCRdb's copy has only in-frame clones and leaves some out. For V, J and clone size, that table is used; D and trimming come from the DNA. The profile shows about 250,000 clones, around 85% of them singletons. This entry comes from a study of blood T cell repertoires in COVID-19. Study summary: Italy, Spain and the United States were the sources of the convalescent and acute COVID-19 samples. PBMCs, B-cell-depleted T cells, or T cells provided the cDNA or gDNA that made up the material.

The chain recombines TRBV9 with TRBJ2-7; possible D gene TRBD1, 5 bases. Sample: peripheral blood. This TCR derives from a man older than 75 with acute or convalescent COVID-19. CDR3 in amino acids: CASSVAVRARDEQYF. Here the CDR3 DNA reads TGTGCCAGCAGCGTAGCTGTCAGGGCAAGGGACGAGCAGTACTTC.